These 9 T cell receptor beta chains were sequenced from one sample in a study of naive and memory T cell subsets. An equimolar mix of two oligonucleotides served as the beta constant-region primer for TRBC1 and TRBC2. TCRdb reprocessed the UMI-ligation and nested PCR reads with MiXCR, giving one entry per CDR3 protein. The table has under 150,000 distinct CDR3 sequences, over 15% seen once. The sample comprised naive CD4+ T cells from blood. The receptors come from a human donor in good health.

This clonotype is a singleton in its sample. This chain uses TRBV7-2 with TRBJ2-5; unclear D gene. Looked up from germline, CDR1 is SGHTA and CDR2 is FQGNSA. Trimming shortened V by 5 bases and J by 3 bases, and 19 bases separated the two germline ends. The CDR3 is 16 amino acids. In DNA, the CDR3 is TGTGCCAGCAGCCGACAACTACATGCCGGAGAAGAGACCCAGTACTTC. This sequence encodes CASSRQLHAGEETQYF. The variable domain in full, completed from reference TRBV7-2 and TRBJ2-5, reads GAGVSQSPSNKVTEKGKDVELRCDPISGHTALYWYRQSLGQGLEFLIYFQGNSAPDKSGLPSDRFSAERTGGSVSTLTIQRTQQEDSAVYLCASSRQLHAGEETQYFGPGTRLLVL.

The DNA for the CDR3 is TGCGCCAGCAGCTTACCGGGACTAATCACAGATACGCAGTATTTT. Protein product: CASSLPGLITDTQYF. The chain combines TRBV5-1 with TRBJ2-3, with 7 bases aligning to TRBD2. This CDR3 spans 15 amino acids. Germline CDR1 reads SGHRS; CDR2 reads YFSETQ. V was clipped by 2 bases and J by 2 bases; unmatched bases: 5.

This clonotype occurred a few times. V is TRBV30 and J is TRBJ2-3; TRBD1 aligns across 9 bases. Germline V lookup: CDR1 GTSNPN, CDR2 SVGIG (reference sequence). This CDR3 is 16 amino acids long. V was clipped by 3 bases and J by 4 bases; unmatched bases: 11. The CDR3 coding sequence is TGTGCCTGGAGCCGCGGGGACAGGGTCCAGGCAGATACGCAGTATTTT. Translating gives CAWSRGDRVQADTQYF.

This clonotype came up a few times. The V and J genes are TRBV7-8 and TRBJ2-1, with 8 bases aligning to TRBD2. The CDR3 is 15 residues long. Germline lookup yields CDR1 SGHVS and CDR2 FQNEAQ. The J segment lost 4 bases and the V segment lost 5 bases, leaving 7 bases of the junction unmatched. The CDR3 bases are TGTGCCAGCAGCGTGGTAGCGGGACTTTACAATGAGCAGTTCTTC. Amino acids: CASSVVAGLYNEQFF.

This clonotype was observed a handful of times. The genes are TRBV5-1 and TRBJ2-2, with TRBD1 as a possible D gene (5 bases). CDR3 length: 15 amino acids. V lost 1 base, J lost 0 bases, and 7 bases lay in between. CDR1 and CDR2 from the germline V gene are SGHRS and YFSETQ. CDR3: CASSLQGSNTGELFF. The CDR3 DNA sequence: TGCGCCAGCAGCTTGCAGGGTTCGAACACCGGGGAGCTGTTTTTT.

The chain employs TRBV12-3 or TRBV12-4 and TRBJ2-7; D is undetermined. V was trimmed by 5 bases and J by 5 bases, leaving 7 bases between them. The CDR3 extends over 11 amino acids. The CDR3 DNA reads TGTGCCAGCAGTCTCCGAAACGAGCAGTACTTC. As protein: CASSLRNEQYF.

The rearrangement uses TRBV2 and TRBJ2-1; 12 nucleotides align to TRBD2. The CDR3 has 15 residues. Germline trimming cut 5 bases from V and 4 bases from J; bases unmatched to any gene: 3. Germline V gene sequence: CDR1 SNHLY, CDR2 FYNNEI. CDR3 sequence (DNA): TGTGCCAGCAGTCGGACTAGCGGGAAATACAATGAGCAGTTCTTC. It translates to CASSRTSGKYNEQFF.

The chain uses TRBV28 and TRBJ2-7; 13 bases fit TRBD2. This CDR3 contains 17 residues. The germline gives CDR1 MDHEN, CDR2 SYDVKM. V shed 4 bases, J shed 2 bases, and the junction held 8 bases outside the gene matches. The CDR3 DNA follows: TGTGCCAGCAGTTACGGACTAGCGGGAGTAGGCGCCTACGAGCAGTACTTC. Translation gives CASSYGLAGVGAYEQYF.

There are a few counts of this clonotype. V is TRBV20-1 and J is TRBJ2-5, with 8 bases lining up with TRBD2. Per the germline V gene, CDR1 is DFQATT and CDR2 is SNEGSKA (reference sequence). The CDR3 extends over 17 amino acids. CDR3 protein: CSADRPGTRARKATQYF. The DNA for the CDR3 is TGCAGCGCCGATCGCCCTGGGACTAGAGCCCGAAAAGCGACCCAGTACTTC.